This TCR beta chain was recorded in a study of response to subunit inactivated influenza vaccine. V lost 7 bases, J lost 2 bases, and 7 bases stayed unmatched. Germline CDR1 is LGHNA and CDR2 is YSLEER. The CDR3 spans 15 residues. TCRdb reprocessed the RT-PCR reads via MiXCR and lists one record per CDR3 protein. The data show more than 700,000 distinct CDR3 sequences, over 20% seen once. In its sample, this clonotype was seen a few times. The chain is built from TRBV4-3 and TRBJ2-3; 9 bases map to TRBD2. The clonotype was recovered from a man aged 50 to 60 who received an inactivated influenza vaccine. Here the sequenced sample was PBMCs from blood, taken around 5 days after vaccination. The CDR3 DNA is TGCGCCAGCACCATAGCGGGGGCGCTCACAGATACGCAGTATTTT. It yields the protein CASTIAGALTDTQYF.